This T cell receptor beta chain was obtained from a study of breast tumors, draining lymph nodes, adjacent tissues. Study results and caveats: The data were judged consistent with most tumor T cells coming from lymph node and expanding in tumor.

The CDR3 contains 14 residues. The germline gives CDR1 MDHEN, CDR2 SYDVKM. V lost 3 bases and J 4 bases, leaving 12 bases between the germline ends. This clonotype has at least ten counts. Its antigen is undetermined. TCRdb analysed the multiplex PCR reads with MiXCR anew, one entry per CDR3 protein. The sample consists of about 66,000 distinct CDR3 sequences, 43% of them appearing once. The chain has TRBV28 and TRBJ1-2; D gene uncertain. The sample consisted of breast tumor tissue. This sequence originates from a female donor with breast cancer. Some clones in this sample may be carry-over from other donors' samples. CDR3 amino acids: CASSFVGRPYGYTF. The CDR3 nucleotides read TGTGCCAGCAGTTTTGTTGGCAGGCCCTATGGCTACACCTTC.